The 15 T cell receptor beta chains listed next were all sequenced from one sample in a study of beta chain features in type 1 diabetes. The whole isolated RNA underwent reverse transcription, so sequencing captured expressed TCRB transcripts. The table came from immunoSEQ multiplex PCR; TCRdb's copy has only in-frame clones and leaves some out. The data show hundreds of thousands of clones, roughly a sixth seen once. Material: naive CD4+ T cells from blood. All receptors come from a man aged 18 to 30 in good health.

The chain couples TRBV7-7 to TRBJ2-1; D could derive from TRBD1 or TRBD2 (6 bases each). The germline CDR1 and CDR2 sequences are SSHAT and FNYEAQ (reference sequence). The CDR3 totals 14 residues. The ends were cut back, 0 bases at V and 7 bases at J, with 10 bases in the middle. The CDR3 coding sequence is TGTGCCAGCAGCTTAGCAGGAGGGGGTAATGAGCAGTTCTTC. This sequence encodes CASSLAGGGNEQFF.

J is TRBJ2-5 and V is TRBV18; 7 positions match TRBD1. The germline gives CDR1 KGHSH, CDR2 LQKENI. CDR3 length: 16 amino acids. V was pared by 5 bases and J by 5 bases, with 14 bases of the junction left unmatched. The CDR3 region has the DNA TGTGCCAGCTCATTAACGACAGGGTTCATCGGGGAGACCCAGTACTTC. Translated: CASSLTTGFIGETQYF.

The V call is TRBV7-9, the J call TRBJ2-3; D not resolved. Between the trimmed V and J ends, which lost 1 base and 4 bases, there was a span of 12 bases. Germline V gene data show CDR1 as SEHNR and CDR2 as FQNEAQ (reference sequence). The CDR3 consists of 15 residues. CDR3 DNA sequence: TGTGCCAGCAGCTTAGAAGGCTGGGGTGCAGATACGCAGTATTTT. Protein: CASSLEGWGADTQYF.

The genes are TRBV28 and TRBJ2-7, with D perhaps TRBD2 (5 bases). The germline V and J ends were trimmed by 8 bases and 2 bases, with 10 bases remaining between them. This CDR3 is built from 12 residues. Germline V CDR1 and CDR2: MDHEN, SYDVKM. The CDR3 coding sequence is TGTGCCAGCTACCTAGCACCCTACGAGCAGTACTTC. This translates into CASYLAPYEQYF. Full variable domain (remainder filled in from reference TRBV28 and TRBJ2-7): DVKVTQSSRYLVKRTGEKVFLECVQDMDHENMFWYRQDPGLGLRLIYFSYDVKMKEKGDIPEGYSVSREKKERFSLILESASTNQTSMYLCASYLAPYEQYFGPGTRLTVT.

The sample holds a few counts of this clone. This sequence joins TRBV2 and TRBJ2-7; a possible D gene is TRBD1 (6 bases). The germline V and J ends were trimmed by 6 bases and 7 bases, with 19 bases remaining between them. This CDR3 region has 14 residues. CDR1 and CDR2 from the germline V gene are SNHLY and FYNNEI. CDR3 bases: TGTGCCAGCAGACTACAGGGTTCGACGGGGGAGCAGTACTTC. It encodes CASRLQGSTGEQYF.

This clone was picked up a small number of times. This chain connects TRBV7-2 to TRBJ2-7; D is undetermined. CDR1 and CDR2 from the germline V gene are SGHTA and FQGNSA. The V end was cut by 1 base, the J end by 2 bases, with 12 bases between. The CDR3 contains 15 residues. The CDR3 protein is CASSLGTHPAYEQYF. The CDR3 nucleotides are TGTGCCAGCAGCTTAGGAACCCACCCAGCCTACGAGCAGTACTTC. The variable domain in full, with the rest retrieved from reference TRBV7-2 and TRBJ2-7, is GAGVSQSPSNKVTEKGKDVELRCDPISGHTALYWYRQSLGQGLEFLIYFQGNSAPDKSGLPSDRFSAERTGGSVSTLTIQRTQQEDSAVYLCASSLGTHPAYEQYFGPGTRLTVT.

A few counts support this clone. The genes are TRBV28 and TRBJ1-5; D remains unclear. The V and J ends lost 8 bases and 0 bases respectively, with 17 bases between them. Germline loops: CDR1 MDHEN, CDR2 SYDVKM. The CDR3 runs 16 residues. This CDR3 reads CASSSGVRYSNQPQHF. CDR3 DNA: TGTGCCAGCTCCTCTGGAGTCCGGTATAGCAATCAGCCCCAGCATTTT. Combining the CDR3 with reference TRBV28 and TRBJ1-5 gives the whole variable domain DVKVTQSSRYLVKRTGEKVFLECVQDMDHENMFWYRQDPGLGLRLIYFSYDVKMKEKGDIPEGYSVSREKKERFSLILESASTNQTSMYLCASSSGVRYSNQPQHFGDGTRLSIL.

This clone was found a few times. CDR3 sequence reads: CASSLILSDTGELFF. CDR3 coding DNA: TGTGCCAGCAGCTTAATCCTTTCGGACACCGGGGAGCTGTTTTTT. This chain uses TRBV7-2 with TRBJ2-2; D gene unclear. Germline CDR1 SGHTA, CDR2 FQGNSA. This CDR3 has 15 amino acids. V lost 2 bases and J 3 bases, leaving 10 bases between the germline ends.

This clone was counted between two and nine times. The rearrangement links TRBV19 to TRBJ1-5; D not resolved. Germline V CDR1 and CDR2: LNHDA, SQIVND (reference sequence). V was shortened by 5 bases and J by 7 bases, with 9 bases between the two germline ends. The CDR3 loop spans 12 amino acids. DNA for the CDR3: TGTGCCAGTAGTTTGGGAAACCAGCCCCAGCATTTT. The encoded protein is CASSLGNQPQHF.

CDR3 amino acids: CASSPLGLTNTGELFF. The CDR3 region has the DNA TGTGCCAGCAGTCCACTGGGACTGACGAACACCGGGGAGCTGTTTTTT. The chain recombines TRBV5-6 with TRBJ2-2; possibly TRBD2 for D (6 bases). This CDR3 region has 16 residues. V dropped 5 bases and J dropped 0 bases, with 14 bases sitting between them. Germline-derived CDR1 and CDR2 are SGHDT and YYEEEE.

This clone was counted only a few times. The V call is TRBV2, the J call TRBJ2-3; D ambiguous. The length of the CDR3 is 14 residues. Germline values: CDR1 SNHLY, CDR2 FYNNEI. Trimming took 7 bases from V and 2 from J, leaving 13 bases between them. As DNA, the CDR3 is TGTGCCAGCATCCCCTCGGCCTACACAGATACGCAGTATTTT. This sequence encodes CASIPSAYTDTQYF.

This clone came up a few times. The chain joins TRBV19 to TRBJ1-5; 7 bases fit TRBD1. J gave up 2 bases and V 7 bases, and 14 bases lay outside the gene matches. Per germline, CDR1 LNHDA and CDR2 SQIVND (reference sequence). The CDR3 spans 17 residues. Written as DNA, the CDR3 is TGTGCCAGTACTAATAACCTAGGAGACAGGGGCAATCAGCCCCAGCATTTT. This encodes CASTNNLGDRGNQPQHF.

This clone was counted between two and nine times. The chain couples TRBV7-2 to TRBJ2-7, with TRBD1 matching 8 bases. This CDR3 has 16 amino acids. The V segment lost 0 bases and the J segment 2 bases; nucleotides outside the gene matches: 6. Looked up from germline, CDR1 is SGHTA and CDR2 is FQGNSA. The CDR3 region is CASSLASGQGTYEQYF. In DNA form, the CDR3 reads TGTGCCAGCAGCTTAGCCTCCGGACAGGGAACCTACGAGCAGTACTTC.

The chain has TRBV5-1 and TRBJ2-5; 7 bases map to TRBD1. Germline lookup yields CDR1 SGHRS and CDR2 YFSETQ. The CDR3 contains 15 residues. V lost 0 bases, J lost 5 bases, and 7 bases stayed unmatched. This chain's CDR3 is CASSLGQGGRETQYF. In DNA form, the CDR3 reads TGCGCCAGCAGCTTGGGACAAGGGGGCAGGGAGACCCAGTACTTC.

The chain has TRBV28 and TRBJ2-1, with 7 bases lining up with TRBD2. The V gene end was trimmed by 6 bases and the J gene end by 5 bases; junction bases not matched to a gene: 4. In germline, CDR1 is MDHEN, CDR2 SYDVKM. The CDR3 extends over 13 amino acids. CDR3 in amino acids: CASSWGGNNEQFF. CDR3 nucleotides: TGTGCCAGCAGCTGGGGGGGTAACAATGAGCAGTTCTTC.